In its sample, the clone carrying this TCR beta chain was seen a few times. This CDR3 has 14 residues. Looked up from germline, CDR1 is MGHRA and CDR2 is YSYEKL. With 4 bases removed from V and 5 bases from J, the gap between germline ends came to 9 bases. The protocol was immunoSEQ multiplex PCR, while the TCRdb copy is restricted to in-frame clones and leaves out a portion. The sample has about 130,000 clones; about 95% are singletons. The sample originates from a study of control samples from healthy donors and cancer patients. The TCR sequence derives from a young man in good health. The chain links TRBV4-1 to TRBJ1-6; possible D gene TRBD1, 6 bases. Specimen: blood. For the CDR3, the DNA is TGCGCCAGCAGCCCCCGGACAGATAATTCACCCCTCCACTTT. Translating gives CASSPRTDNSPLHF.